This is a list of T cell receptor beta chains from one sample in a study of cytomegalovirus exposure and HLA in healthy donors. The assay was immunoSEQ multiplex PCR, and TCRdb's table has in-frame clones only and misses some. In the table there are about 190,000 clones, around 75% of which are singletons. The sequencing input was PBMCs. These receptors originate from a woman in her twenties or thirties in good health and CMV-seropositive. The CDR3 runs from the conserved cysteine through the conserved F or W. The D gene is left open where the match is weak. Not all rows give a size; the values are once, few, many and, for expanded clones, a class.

cdr3_aa: CASSPGDRNYGYTF
cdr3_nt: TGCGCCAGCAGCCCCGGGGACAGGAACTATGGCTACACCTTC
v_call: TRBV5-1
j_call: TRBJ1-2
d_call: TRBD1
clone_size: .

cdr3_aa: CASRKPGLEIVKTQYF
cdr3_nt: TGTGCCAGCAGGAAACCCGGACTAGAAATCGTTAAGACCCAGTACTTC
v_call: TRBV21-1
j_call: TRBJ2-5
d_call: .
clone_size: .

cdr3_aa: CTSSPGRTDTQYF
cdr3_nt: TGCACCAGCAGCCCAGGCCGTACAGATACGCAGTATTTT
v_call: TRBV1
j_call: TRBJ2-3
d_call: .
clone_size: once

cdr3_aa: CASSPRLAGSSYEQYF
cdr3_nt: TGTGCCAGCAGCCCTCGACTAGCGGGAAGCTCCTACGAGCAGTACTTC
v_call: TRBV9
j_call: TRBJ2-7
d_call: TRBD2
clone_size: .

cdr3_aa: CASSDHAGETQYF
cdr3_nt: TGTGCCAGCAGTGACCACGCAGGCGAGACCCAGTACTTC
v_call: TRBV6-4
j_call: TRBJ2-5
d_call: .
clone_size: .

cdr3_aa: CASSVANSQGVYEQYF
cdr3_nt: TGTGCCAGCAGCGTAGCCAACTCACAGGGGGTCTACGAGCAGTACTTC
v_call: TRBV9
j_call: TRBJ2-7
d_call: TRBD1
clone_size: .

cdr3_aa: CASSLSSSDYEQYF
cdr3_nt: TGTGCCAGCAGTTTATCGTCCAGCGACTACGAGCAGTACTTC
v_call: TRBV28
j_call: TRBJ2-7
d_call: .
clone_size: .

cdr3_aa: CASRGQYYNEQFF
cdr3_nt: TGCGCCAGCAGGGGACAGTACTACAATGAGCAGTTCTTC
v_call: TRBV10-2
j_call: TRBJ2-1
d_call: TRBD1
clone_size: .

cdr3_aa: CASSVVEWSSYGYTF
cdr3_nt: TGTGCCAGCAGCGTAGTAGAGTGGAGCTCCTATGGCTACACCTTC
v_call: TRBV9
j_call: TRBJ1-2
d_call: .
clone_size: .

cdr3_aa: CASSEATGVTYEQYF
cdr3_nt: TGTGCCAGCAGTGAAGCGACAGGGGTAACCTACGAGCAGTACTTC
v_call: TRBV2
j_call: TRBJ2-7
d_call: TRBD1
clone_size: .

cdr3_aa: CASSLADRPLPKETQYF
cdr3_nt: TGTGCCAGCAGCTTAGCAGACAGGCCTCTCCCCAAAGAGACCCAGTACTTC
v_call: TRBV7-9
j_call: TRBJ2-5
d_call: .
clone_size: .

cdr3_aa: CASSFPGLPGQAQQANTEAFF
cdr3_nt: TGTGCCAGCAGCTTTCCCGGGTTGCCGGGACAGGCCCAGCAAGCGAACACTGAAGCTTTCTTT
v_call: TRBV7-6
j_call: TRBJ1-1
d_call: TRBD1
clone_size: once

cdr3_aa: CASSLRGSLRPQHF
cdr3_nt: TGTGCCAGCAGCTTGAGGGGTTCACTGCGGCCCCAGCATTTT
v_call: TRBV5-6
j_call: TRBJ1-5
d_call: .
clone_size: .

cdr3_aa: CASSHGLAGNSGELFF
cdr3_nt: TGCGCCAGCAGTCATGGACTAGCGGGGAATTCGGGGGAGCTGTTTTTT
v_call: TRBV5-1
j_call: TRBJ2-2
d_call: TRBD2
clone_size: .

cdr3_aa: CASSKKQGYNEQYF
cdr3_nt: TGTGCCAGCAGTAAAAAACAGGGCTACAACGAGCAGTACTTC
v_call: TRBV6-5
j_call: TRBJ2-7
d_call: .
clone_size: .

cdr3_aa: CASRKSGQGETQYF
cdr3_nt: TGTGCCAGTAGAAAAAGCGGGCAGGGAGAGACCCAGTACTTC
v_call: TRBV19
j_call: TRBJ2-5
d_call: .
clone_size: .

cdr3_aa: CASSLSIGLQETQYF
cdr3_nt: TGTGCCAGCAGCTTGAGTATTGGACTGCAAGAGACCCAGTACTTC
v_call: TRBV7-9
j_call: TRBJ2-5
d_call: .
clone_size: .

cdr3_aa: CASSLGQGWQPQHF
cdr3_nt: TGTGCCAGCAGCTTAGGACAGGGCTGGCAGCCCCAGCATTTT
v_call: TRBV7-9
j_call: TRBJ1-5
d_call: TRBD1
clone_size: .

cdr3_aa: CASSLGTSGTYNEQFF
cdr3_nt: TGTGCCAGCAGCTTGGGGACTAGCGGGACATACAATGAGCAGTTCTTC
v_call: TRBV5-4
j_call: TRBJ2-1
d_call: TRBD2
clone_size: .

cdr3_aa: CASSLTTGLTTTEQYF
cdr3_nt: TGCGCCAGCAGCTTGACTACAGGGTTGACTACTACCGAGCAGTACTTC
v_call: TRBV5-1
j_call: TRBJ2-7
d_call: .
clone_size: few

cdr3_aa: CASTGTEAFF
cdr3_nt: TGTGCCAGTACGGGAACTGAAGCTTTCTTT
v_call: TRBV19
j_call: TRBJ1-1
d_call: .
clone_size: .

cdr3_aa: CASSDGTGGNTEAFF
cdr3_nt: TGTGCCAGCAGTGATGGGACAGGGGGGAACACTGAAGCTTTCTTT
v_call: TRBV6-1
j_call: TRBJ1-1
d_call: TRBD1
clone_size: .

cdr3_aa: CASSSLAGWDYNEQFF
cdr3_nt: TGTGCCAGCAGCTCTCTAGCGGGTTGGGATTACAATGAGCAGTTCTTC
v_call: TRBV7-9
j_call: TRBJ2-1
d_call: TRBD2
clone_size: .

cdr3_aa: CASSQNRAEAFF
cdr3_nt: TGTGCCAGCAGCCAAAACAGGGCTGAAGCTTTCTTT
v_call: TRBV11-3
j_call: TRBJ1-1
d_call: .
clone_size: once

cdr3_aa: CASSPPAGGWADIQYF
cdr3_nt: TGTGCCAGCAGCCCACCAGCGGGAGGGTGGGCGGACATTCAGTACTTC
v_call: TRBV9
j_call: TRBJ2-4
d_call: TRBD2
clone_size: .

cdr3_aa: CASNGLAGGPSGELFF
cdr3_nt: TGTGCCAGCAACGGACTAGCGGGGGGGCCGTCCGGGGAGCTGTTTTTT
v_call: TRBV4-2
j_call: TRBJ2-2
d_call: TRBD2
clone_size: .

cdr3_aa: CATSEGTGSNTF
cdr3_nt: TGTGCCACCAGCGAAGGGACAGGGTCCAACACCTTC
v_call: TRBV15
j_call: TRBJ1-2
d_call: TRBD1
clone_size: .

cdr3_aa: CASSLGTILAVEQYF
cdr3_nt: TGCGCCAGCAGCTTGGGTACCATCCTAGCGGTGGAGCAGTACTTC
v_call: TRBV5-1
j_call: TRBJ2-7
d_call: TRBD2
clone_size: .

cdr3_aa: CASSTTGGVTNYGYTF
cdr3_nt: TGTGCCAGCAGTACGACAGGGGGCGTTACGAATTATGGCTACACCTTC
v_call: TRBV28
j_call: TRBJ1-2
d_call: TRBD1
clone_size: .

cdr3_aa: CASSQDLWQGNGYTF
cdr3_nt: TGCGCCAGCAGCCAAGATCTTTGGCAGGGGAATGGCTACACCTTC
v_call: TRBV4-3
j_call: TRBJ1-2
d_call: .
clone_size: .

cdr3_aa: CAGGRAYEQYF
cdr3_nt: TGTGCCGGGGGGAGGGCCTACGAGCAGTACTTC
v_call: TRBV28
j_call: TRBJ2-7
d_call: TRBD2
clone_size: .

cdr3_aa: CASSRLGQGYTEAFF
cdr3_nt: TGTGCCAGCAGCCGTCTGGGACAGGGCTACACTGAAGCTTTCTTT
v_call: TRBV27
j_call: TRBJ1-1
d_call: TRBD1
clone_size: .

cdr3_aa: CASSLRDTDTQYF
cdr3_nt: TGTGCCAGCAGCTTACGGGACACAGATACGCAGTATTTT
v_call: TRBV7-2
j_call: TRBJ2-3
d_call: .
clone_size: once

cdr3_aa: CAISSDRNRHQPQHF
cdr3_nt: TGTGCCATCAGTTCGGACAGGAATAGACATCAGCCCCAGCATTTT
v_call: TRBV10-3
j_call: TRBJ1-5
d_call: TRBD1
clone_size: .

cdr3_aa: CANSPLGRSDEQYF
cdr3_nt: TGTGCGAACTCCCCCCTGGGCCGATCCGACGAGCAGTACTTC
v_call: TRBV6-1
j_call: TRBJ2-7
d_call: .
clone_size: .

cdr3_aa: CASSQTGLNYGYTF
cdr3_nt: TGTGCCAGTAGTCAAACAGGGCTAAACTATGGCTACACCTTC
v_call: TRBV19
j_call: TRBJ1-2
d_call: .
clone_size: .

cdr3_aa: CASSSPDRGLYEQYF
cdr3_nt: TGTGCCAGCAGCTCCCCGGACAGGGGACTCTACGAGCAGTACTTC
v_call: TRBV5-5
j_call: TRBJ2-7
d_call: TRBD1
clone_size: .

cdr3_aa: CASDPSAHGYTF
cdr3_nt: TGTGCCAGCGACCCCAGCGCACATGGCTACACCTTC
v_call: TRBV7-9
j_call: TRBJ1-2
d_call: .
clone_size: .

cdr3_aa: CASSRSLAGIDEQFF
cdr3_nt: TGTGCCAGCAGCCGGAGTTTAGCGGGAATCGATGAGCAGTTCTTC
v_call: TRBV7-9
j_call: TRBJ2-1
d_call: TRBD2
clone_size: .

cdr3_aa: CASSSHPGSEQYF
cdr3_nt: TGCGCCAGCAGCTCCCATCCAGGGTCCGAGCAGTACTTC
v_call: TRBV4-1
j_call: TRBJ2-7
d_call: .
clone_size: .

cdr3_aa: CASSWGVNEQFF
cdr3_nt: TGCGCCAGCAGCTGGGGGGTGAATGAGCAGTTCTTC
v_call: TRBV5-1
j_call: TRBJ2-1
d_call: .
clone_size: .

cdr3_aa: CASRLTGFTYEQYF
cdr3_nt: TGTGCCAGCAGGCTCACAGGGTTCACCTACGAGCAGTACTTC
v_call: TRBV2
j_call: TRBJ2-7
d_call: .
clone_size: .

cdr3_aa: CASSFLGGDTEAFF
cdr3_nt: TGTGCCAGCAGCTTTTTAGGGGGGGACACTGAAGCTTTCTTT
v_call: TRBV7-9
j_call: TRBJ1-1
d_call: .
clone_size: .

cdr3_aa: CASSVADGKNNEQFF
cdr3_nt: TGTGCCAGCAGCGTAGCAGACGGGAAAAACAATGAGCAGTTCTTC
v_call: TRBV9
j_call: TRBJ2-1
d_call: .
clone_size: .

cdr3_aa: CASSPQGNRREYEQYF
cdr3_nt: TGCGCCAGCAGCCCACAGGGGAACAGGAGGGAGTACGAGCAGTACTTC
v_call: TRBV4-1
j_call: TRBJ2-7
d_call: .
clone_size: .

cdr3_aa: CASTYRSFDYGYTF
cdr3_nt: TGTGCCAGTACGTACAGGAGCTTTGACTATGGCTACACCTTC
v_call: TRBV19
j_call: TRBJ1-2
d_call: .
clone_size: .

cdr3_aa: CASSARDRNTIYF
cdr3_nt: TGTGCCAGCAGCGCCAGGGATAGAAACACCATATATTTT
v_call: TRBV9
j_call: TRBJ1-3
d_call: .
clone_size: .

cdr3_aa: CASSPRRSQETQYF
cdr3_nt: TGCGCCAGCAGCCCCCGTCGGTCCCAAGAGACCCAGTACTTC
v_call: TRBV5-1
j_call: TRBJ2-5
d_call: .
clone_size: .

cdr3_aa: CASSELRGWENQPQHF
cdr3_nt: TGTGCCAGCAGTGAATTAAGGGGATGGGAAAATCAGCCCCAGCATTTT
v_call: TRBV2
j_call: TRBJ1-5
d_call: .
clone_size: once

cdr3_aa: CASSYSGREPNEQFF
cdr3_nt: TGTGCCAGCAGTTATTCGGGACGGGAGCCCAATGAGCAGTTCTTC
v_call: TRBV6-9
j_call: TRBJ2-1
d_call: .
clone_size: once

cdr3_aa: CASSDSYRGRTYEQYF
cdr3_nt: TGTGCCAGCAGTGATTCTTACAGGGGGCGTACCTACGAGCAGTACTTC
v_call: TRBV25-1
j_call: TRBJ2-7
d_call: TRBD1
clone_size: .

cdr3_aa: CASRSDVDRNQPQHF
cdr3_nt: TGTGCCAGCAGATCGGACGTGGACAGAAATCAGCCCCAGCATTTT
v_call: TRBV2
j_call: TRBJ1-5
d_call: .
clone_size: .

cdr3_aa: CASSATGAVYNEQFF
cdr3_nt: TGTGCCAGCAGTGCTACAGGGGCCGTCTACAATGAGCAGTTCTTC
v_call: TRBV2
j_call: TRBJ2-1
d_call: TRBD1
clone_size: .

cdr3_aa: CAISEQTEQFF
cdr3_nt: TGTGCCATCAGTGAACAGACGGAGCAGTTCTTC
v_call: TRBV10-3
j_call: TRBJ2-1
d_call: .
clone_size: .